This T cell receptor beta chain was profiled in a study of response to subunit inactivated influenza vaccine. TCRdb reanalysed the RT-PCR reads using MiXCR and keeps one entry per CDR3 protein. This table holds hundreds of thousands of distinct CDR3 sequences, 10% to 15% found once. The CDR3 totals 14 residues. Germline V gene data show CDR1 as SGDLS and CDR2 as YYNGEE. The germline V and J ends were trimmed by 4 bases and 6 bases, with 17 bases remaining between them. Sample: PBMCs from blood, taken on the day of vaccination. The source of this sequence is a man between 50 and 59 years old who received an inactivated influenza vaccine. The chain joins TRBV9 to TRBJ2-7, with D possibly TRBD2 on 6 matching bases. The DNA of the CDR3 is TGTGCCAGCAGCTCCGGACTATTAGGGCTCGAGCAGTACTTC. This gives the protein CASSSGLLGLEQYF.